These T cell receptor beta chains were read from a single sample in a study of cytomegalovirus exposure and HLA in healthy donors. Libraries were prepared by immunoSEQ multiplex PCR; TCRdb keeps only in-frame clonotypes and omits some of them. Altogether fewer than 200,000 clones are present, about 13% being singletons, with the ten largest covering under 10%. Sequencing was performed on PBMCs. These TCRs come from a man aged 45-60 years in good health and CMV-seropositive. The CDR3 runs from the conserved cysteine through the conserved F or W. The D gene is left open where the match is weak. Rows may omit the clone size; those that give it use once, few, many or a size class.

v_call	d_call	clone_size	j_call	cdr3_length	cdr3_nt	cdr3_aa
TRBV30	.	.	TRBJ2-3	15	TGTGCCTGGAGTTTTTGGGGTGGGGGCCCAGATACGCAGTATTTT	CAWSFWGGGPDTQYF
TRBV6-1	.	.	TRBJ1-4	16	TGTGCCAGCAGTGAACCTCGGACGGGGGGACGGGAAAAACTGTTTTTT	CASSEPRTGGREKLFF
TRBV5-1	TRBD1	few	TRBJ1-4	15	TGCGCCAGCAGCACCGCCGGGACAGGAGGTGAAAAACTGTTTTTT	CASSTAGTGGEKLFF
TRBV28	TRBD1	.	TRBJ1-5	16	TGTGCCAGCAGTCCAGGGACAGGGCTGCGGTATCAGCCCCAGCATTTT	CASSPGTGLRYQPQHF
TRBV5-4	.	.	TRBJ1-1	16	TGTGCCAGCAGCTTGGCCAGGCAGGGCGGGGGCACTGAAGCTTTCTTT	CASSLARQGGGTEAFF
TRBV6-1	.	.	TRBJ1-5	16	TGTGCCAGCAGTGTCGCCGGGACAACCCTCAATCAGCCCCAGCATTTT	CASSVAGTTLNQPQHF
TRBV6-5	.	.	TRBJ1-5	14	TGTGCCAGCAGCCGAGACAGTGCAATTCAGCCCCAGCATTTT	CASSRDSAIQPQHF
TRBV6-5	.	few	TRBJ2-1	14	TGTGCCAGCAGCCCCAGGGGATCCTACAATGAGCAGTTCTTC	CASSPRGSYNEQFF
TRBV9	.	.	TRBJ1-5	14	TGTGCCAGCAGCGTCGGGAAAGCCGATCAGCCCCAGCATTTT	CASSVGKADQPQHF
TRBV6-5	.	.	TRBJ2-2	15	TGTGCCAGCAGTTACGTATCTAGCTCACTCGGGGAGCTGTTTTTT	CASSYVSSSLGELFF
TRBV6-4	TRBD2	once	TRBJ2-1	15	TGTGCCAGCAGTGACTCGAGTCGGGGGGTTGATGAGCAGTTCTTC	CASSDSSRGVDEQFF
TRBV6-5	TRBD1	.	TRBJ1-2	15	TGTGCCAGCAGTTACTCAGGCAGGGGGAATTATGGCTACACCTTC	CASSYSGRGNYGYTF
TRBV11-3	.	.	TRBJ1-1	13	TGTGCCAGCTCGCCTGGGCTGAACACTGAAGCTTTCTTT	CASSPGLNTEAFF
TRBV9	.	.	TRBJ2-5	9	TGTGCCAGCAGCCCCCGCCGGGACTTC	CASSPRRDF
TRBV5-1	.	.	TRBJ1-6	14	TGCGCCAGCAGCTTGAATGGTGCGGGTTCACCCCTCCACTTT	CASSLNGAGSPLHF
TRBV2	TRBD2	few	TRBJ2-7	12	TGTGCCAGCATTGAGGGGAGGGACGAGCAGTACTTC	CASIEGRDEQYF
TRBV9	.	.	TRBJ2-5	13	TGTGCCAGCAGCTCTAGGGGGAAAGAGACCCAGTACTTC	CASSSRGKETQYF
TRBV28	.	.	TRBJ1-2	14	TGTGCCAGCAGGGACGGACAGTACCTCTATGGCTACACCTTC	CASRDGQYLYGYTF
TRBV7-2	TRBD2	once	TRBJ2-2	16	TGTGCCAGCAGCTTAAGCGGGGGGGCCAGGACCGGGGAGCTGTTTTTT	CASSLSGGARTGELFF
TRBV30	TRBD1	few	TRBJ1-2	15	TGTGCCTGGAGTCCCCTCACAGGGGATAACTATGGCTACACCTTC	CAWSPLTGDNYGYTF
TRBV27	.	.	TRBJ2-2	16	TGTGCCAGCAGTTTTTCCACAGGGTACGGTACCGGGGAGCTGTTTTTT	CASSFSTGYGTGELFF
TRBV7-8	.	.	TRBJ1-6	15	TGTGCCAGCAGCGCCGGACAGTTTTATAATTCACCCCTCCACTTT	CASSAGQFYNSPLHF
TRBV25-1	.	.	TRBJ2-1	17	TGTGCCAGCAGTGAACAGGTCATCAGTGGCTCCTACAATGAGCAGTTCTTC	CASSEQVISGSYNEQFF
TRBV28	.	.	TRBJ2-2	16	TGTGCCAGCAGTTGGGCCTGGGGGGGCGGCACCGGGGAGCTGTTTTTT	CASSWAWGGGTGELFF
TRBV4-3	.	.	TRBJ2-3	15	TGCGCCAGCAGCCAAGAGGGAACAGGGATAGATACGCAGTATTTT	CASSQEGTGIDTQYF
TRBV2	.	.	TRBJ1-2	14	TGTGCCAGCAGAGTGGACTTATCCCACTATGGCTACACCTTC	CASRVDLSHYGYTF
TRBV10-3	.	few	TRBJ1-6	13	TGTGCCATGCGCCCGACAGGTGATTCACCCCTACACTTT	CAMRPTGDSPLHF
TRBV5-1	.	.	TRBJ2-5	17	TGCGCCAGCAGCTTGGTTCAGGCCTCGCCGACCCGAGAGACCCAGTACTTC	CASSLVQASPTRETQYF
TRBV19	TRBD1	few	TRBJ2-6	15	TGTGCCAGTACCGACAGGGGTTCTGGGGCCAACGTCCTGACTTTC	CASTDRGSGANVLTF
TRBV9	TRBD1	.	TRBJ1-1	16	TGTGCCAGCAGCGCGAATCTCCAGGGGGCGGGTACTGAAGCTTTCTTT	CASSANLQGAGTEAFF
TRBV18	.	few	TRBJ1-5	13	TGTGCCAGCTCACCAGACAGGAATCAGCCCCAGCATTTT	CASSPDRNQPQHF
TRBV4-3	TRBD2	.	TRBJ2-1	17	TGCGCCAGCAGCCAAGATGGACGGCTAGCGGAAAACAATGAGCAGTTCTTC	CASSQDGRLAENNEQFF
TRBV7-2	.	few	TRBJ2-5	16	TGTGCCAGCAGCTTAGGTGCGACTTCTCGCCCCGAGACCCAGTACTTC	CASSLGATSRPETQYF
TRBV6-6	.	.	TRBJ2-2	13	TGTGCCACTAAGACTAGATGGGCCGGGGAGCTGTTTTTT	CATKTRWAGELFF
TRBV9	TRBD2	few	TRBJ2-7	15	TGTGCCAGCAGCGTAGAGGCGGGGGGCCCGTACGAGCAGTACTTC	CASSVEAGGPYEQYF
TRBV7-9	TRBD1	.	TRBJ1-4	15	TGTGCCAGCAGACCTGACAGGGGTACTAATGAAAAACTGTTTTTT	CASRPDRGTNEKLFF
TRBV7-8	TRBD2	.	TRBJ2-5	17	TGTGCCAGCAGCTCCCGACTAGCGGGGACCCCGGGGGAGACCCAGTACTTC	CASSSRLAGTPGETQYF
TRBV25-1	.	few	TRBJ1-2	16	TGTGCCAGCAGTGCTCCCCTCCCTGCAGGGATCCATGGCTACACCTTC	CASSAPLPAGIHGYTF
TRBV2	.	.	TRBJ2-1	13	TGTGCCAGCCCCCGGAGCTCCTACAATGAGCAGTTCTTC	CASPRSSYNEQFF
TRBV5-1	.	few	TRBJ2-3	17	TGCGCCAGCAGCTCGCGCTTAGCAGGGGCGGGGGCAGATACGCAGTATTTT	CASSSRLAGAGADTQYF
TRBV13	.	.	TRBJ2-3	14	TGTGCCAGCAGCTTCGGCGGGGGCACAGATACGCAGTATTTT	CASSFGGGTDTQYF
TRBV7-2	.	.	TRBJ2-1	14	TGTGCCAGCAGCTTATTTCAGGCCGTGAATGAGCAGTTCTTC	CASSLFQAVNEQFF
TRBV6-5	.	.	TRBJ1-2	12	TGTGCCACCCTCGGGGGTAACTATGGCTACACCTTC	CATLGGNYGYTF
TRBV6-1	TRBD1	few	TRBJ2-5	12	TGTGCCAGCAGGGATACGACGGGACAGGGGAACTTC	CASRDTTGQGNF
TRBV5-8	.	few	TRBJ1-3	14	TGTGCCAGCAGCCTGGGGCTGATTGGAAACACCATATATTTT	CASSLGLIGNTIYF
TRBV10-3	.	few	TRBJ1-1	14	TGTGCCATCAGCCGTTACATTCAGAACACTGAAGCTTTCTTT	CAISRYIQNTEAFF
TRBV28	.	few	TRBJ1-5	13	TGTGCCAGCGGCCGGGATAGCAATCAGCCCCAGCATTTT	CASGRDSNQPQHF
TRBV30	.	.	TRBJ1-6	14	TGTGCCTGGAGTCAGGGCAGACGGAATTCACCCCTCCACTTT	CAWSQGRRNSPLHF
TRBV11-2	TRBD2	.	TRBJ2-2	16	TGTGCCAGCAGGTCAAACCACCGGGGGGGCACCGGGGAGCTGTTTTTT	CASRSNHRGGTGELFF
TRBV29-1	TRBD1	.	TRBJ2-3	13	TGCAGCGTTACAGGGGATTTGGCAGATACGCAGTATTTT	CSVTGDLADTQYF
TRBV2	.	few	TRBJ2-7	13	TGTGCCAGCACGGAGGGGCTTACCTACGAGCAGTACTTC	CASTEGLTYEQYF
TRBV4-2	TRBD1	few	TRBJ2-7	16	TGTGCCAGCAGCCCCATGGGACAGGGGTCGAGCTACGAGCAGTACTTC	CASSPMGQGSSYEQYF
TRBV5-1	.	few	TRBJ1-6	14	TGCGCCAGCAGCTTGGGGGCAGATAATTCACCCCTCCACTTT	CASSLGADNSPLHF
TRBV1	.	.	TRBJ2-2	14	TGCACCAGCAGCCACCCATCCCCCCCCGGGGAGCTGTTTTTT	CTSSHPSPPGELFF
TRBV25-1	.	.	TRBJ2-7	12	TGTGCCAGCAGTGTGAACAGTTACGAGCAGTACTTC	CASSVNSYEQYF